These T cell receptor beta chains were read from a single sample in a study of tumor-infiltrating lymphocytes in primary liver carcinoma. TCRdb reanalysed the multiplex PCR reads using MiXCR and keeps one entry per CDR3 protein. The sample lists about 92,000 distinct CDR3 sequences, approximately 68% occurring once. Sequencing used tumor-adjacent normal liver tissue. The receptors stem from a man aged 40-55 years with primary liver carcinoma and hepatitis B virus infection. Each CDR3 is given with its conserved first and last residue. Fields, in order: D gene, clone size, V gene, J gene, CDR3 length, CDR3 DNA, CDR3 protein. A D gene is named only where the DNA matches it firmly. Only some rows state a clone size, as once, few, many or a class for expanded clones.

TRBD2,NA,TRBV6-1,TRBJ2-3,15,TGTGCCAGCAGTGAACTAGCGGGAGGCACAGGTACACAGTATTTT,CASSELAGGTGTQYF
NA,many,TRBV6-6,TRBJ1-2,14,TGTGCCAGCAGTTACAGAACAGCTAGTTATGGCTACACCTTC,CASSYRTASYGYTF
NA,NA,TRBV11-2,TRBJ2-7,13,TGTGCCAGCAGGGTACTGGGAACCTACGAGCAGTACTTC,CASRVLGTYEQYF
TRBD2,NA,TRBV19,TRBJ2-7,14,TGTGCCAGTAGTATTGGGGGAGGGACCTACGAGCAGTACTTC,CASSIGGGTYEQYF
TRBD1,NA,TRBV6-5,TRBJ2-7,14,TGTGCCAGCAGTTACTTTGAACAGGGGGGCGGGCAGTACTTC,CASSYFEQGGGQYF
NA,NA,TRBV11-2,TRBJ2-3,13,TGTGCCAGCAGTCCGCTAGCAGACAATACGCAATATTTT,CASSPLADNTQYF
TRBD2,few,TRBV2,TRBJ2-1,13,TGTGCCATCTTAGCGGGAGGGTACAATGAGCAGTTCTTC,CAILAGGYNEQFF
NA,once,TRBV11-2,TRBJ2-7,13,TGTGCCAGCAGCTTATCCGGGGCGAAGGAGCAGTACTTC,CASSLSGAKEQYF
NA,NA,TRBV11-2,TRBJ1-1,16,TGTGCCAGCAGCTTAGTTGGCGGGAGGGTTGGCACCGAAGCTTTCTTT,CASSLVGGRVGTEAFF
NA,once,TRBV28,TRBJ2-5,15,TGTGCCAGCAGCCTCCCCCGGGCGTTCGAAGAGACCCAGTACTTC,CASSLPRAFEETQYF
NA,NA,TRBV11-2,TRBJ2-7,14,TGTACCAGCAGCTTAGAGGGCGACTCCTACGAGCAGTACTTC,CTSSLEGDSYEQYF
TRBD2,NA,TRBV11-2,TRBJ2-7,14,TGTGTCAGCAGCAGTCTAGCGGACATTAGGGAGCAATACTTC,CVSSSLADIREQYF
TRBD2,NA,TRBV11-2,TRBJ2-2,17,TGTGCCAGCAGTGGAGGACTAGCGGAGCGGAAGACCGGGGAGCTGCTTTTT,CASSGGLAERKTGELLF
NA,NA,TRBV29-1,TRBJ2-5,12,TGCAGCGTGGTATGGGTCGGGGGAACCCAGTACTTC,CSVVWVGGTQYF
NA,NA,TRBV15,TRBJ2-3,13,TGTGCCACCAGCAACCGGGACACAGATACGCAGTATTTT,CATSNRDTDTQYF
NA,NA,TRBV4-1,TRBJ2-4,14,TGCGCCAGTAGCCCTATGGGTACAGGGTTCATTCAGTACTTC,CASSPMGTGFIQYF
TRBD2,once,TRBV5-4,TRBJ2-1,15,TGTGCCAGCAGCAATCGACTAGCGAGGTGCAATGAGCAGTTCTTC,CASSNRLARCNEQFF
NA,NA,TRBV11-1,TRBJ2-7,11,TGTGCCAGCAGCTTTTCCAACGAGCAGTACTTC,CASSFSNEQYF
NA,NA,TRBV29-1,TRBJ1-5,13,TGCAGTGCTCGGGACAATTACAATCAGCCCCAGCATTTT,CSARDNYNQPQHF
NA,NA,TRBV29-1,TRBJ2-7,13,TGCAGCGTAAGGTGGACAGTCCATGACGAGCAGTACTTC,CSVRWTVHDEQYF
NA,NA,TRBV11-2,TRBJ2-7,11,TGTGCCAACAGCCCAGGGGGGGAGCAGTACTTC,CANSPGGEQYF
NA,NA,TRBV28,TRBJ1-5,15,TGTGCCAGCAGTTTAGGCCAGATTAGCAATCAGCCCCAGCATTTT,CASSLGQISNQPQHF
TRBD1,many,TRBV6-2/TRBV6-3,TRBJ1-2,16,TGTGCCACCAACGAGGGACAGGGAACAACTAACTATGGCTACACCTTC,CATNEGQGTTNYGYTF
NA,NA,TRBV11-2,TRBJ2-5,14,TGTGCCAGCAGCCAAGTCAGTCTGGGAGAGACCCAGTACTTT,CASSQVSLGETQYF
NA,few,TRBV7-9,TRBJ1-1,15,TGTGCCAGCAGCCCCGGGACCCTGGGGAACACTGAAGCTTTCTTT,CASSPGTLGNTEAFF
TRBD1,NA,TRBV5-1,TRBJ1-1,15,TGCGCCAGCAGCTCAGGGGGCAAGGAGTCGACTGAAGCTTTCTTC,CASSSGGKESTEAFF
TRBD1,NA,TRBV11-2,TRBJ2-7,15,TGTGCCATCAGCGCCCGGGACAGGGGCTTCTACGAGCAGTACTTC,CAISARDRGFYEQYF